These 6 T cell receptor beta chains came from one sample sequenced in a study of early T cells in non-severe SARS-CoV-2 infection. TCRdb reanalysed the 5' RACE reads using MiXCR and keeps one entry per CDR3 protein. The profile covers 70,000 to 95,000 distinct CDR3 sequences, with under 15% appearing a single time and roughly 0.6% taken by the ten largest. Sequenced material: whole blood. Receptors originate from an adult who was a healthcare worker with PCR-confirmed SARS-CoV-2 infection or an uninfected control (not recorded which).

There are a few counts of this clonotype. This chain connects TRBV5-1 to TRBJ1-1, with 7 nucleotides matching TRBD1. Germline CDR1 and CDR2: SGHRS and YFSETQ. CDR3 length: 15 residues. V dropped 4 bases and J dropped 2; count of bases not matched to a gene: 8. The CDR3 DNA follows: TGCGCCAGCAGCCCACGAGGACAGGAAAACACTGAAGCTTTCTTT. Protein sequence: CASSPRGQENTEAFF.

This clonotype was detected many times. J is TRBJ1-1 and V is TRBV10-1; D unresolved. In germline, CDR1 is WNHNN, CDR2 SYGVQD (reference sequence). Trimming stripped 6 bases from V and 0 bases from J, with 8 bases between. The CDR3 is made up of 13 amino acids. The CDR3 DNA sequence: TGCGCCAGCAGGGCCTATATGAACACTGAAGCTTTCTTT. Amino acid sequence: CASRAYMNTEAFF.

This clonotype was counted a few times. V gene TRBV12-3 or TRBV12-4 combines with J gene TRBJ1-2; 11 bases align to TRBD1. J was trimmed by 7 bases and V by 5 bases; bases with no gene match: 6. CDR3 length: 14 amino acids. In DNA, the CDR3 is TGTGCCAGCAGTCTGAGGACAGGGGGCTCTGGCTACACCTTC. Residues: CASSLRTGGSGYTF.

This CDR3 is CASSSSMTGTNYGYTF. As DNA, the CDR3 is TGTGCCAGCAGTTCCTCAATGACGGGCACTAACTATGGCTACACCTTC. The J gene is TRBJ1-2, the V gene TRBV6-5, with D unclear. Trimming removed 4 bases from V and 0 bases from J, with 15 bases in between. CDR1 and CDR2 from the germline V gene are MNHEY and SVGAGI. The length of the CDR3 is 16 residues.

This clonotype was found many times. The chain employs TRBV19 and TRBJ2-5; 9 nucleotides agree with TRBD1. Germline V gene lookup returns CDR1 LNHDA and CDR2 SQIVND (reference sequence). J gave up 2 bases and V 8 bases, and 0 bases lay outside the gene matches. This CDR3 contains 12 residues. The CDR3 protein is CASGTGQETQYF. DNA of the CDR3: TGTGCCAGTGGGACAGGGCAAGAGACCCAGTACTTC. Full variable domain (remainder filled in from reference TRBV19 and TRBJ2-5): DGGITQSPKYLFRKEGQNVTLSCEQNLNHDAMYWYRQDPGQGLRLIYYSQIVNDFQKGDIAEGYSVSREKKESFPLTVTSAQKNPTAFYLCASGTGQETQYFGPGTRLLVL.

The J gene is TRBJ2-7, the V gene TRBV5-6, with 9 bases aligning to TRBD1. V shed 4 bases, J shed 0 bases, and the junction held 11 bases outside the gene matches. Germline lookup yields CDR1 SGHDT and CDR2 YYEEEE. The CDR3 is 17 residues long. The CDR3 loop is CASSPWLGQGSSYEQYV. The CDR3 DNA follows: TGTGCCAGCAGCCCATGGTTAGGACAGGGGAGCTCCTACGAGCAGTACGTC.